This TCR beta chain was identified in a study of blood T cell repertoires in COVID-19. In the study overall: Samples of COVID-19 (acute and convalescent) were obtained from the United States, Italy and Spain.

With 9 bases clipped from V and 4 bases from J, the junction kept 7 bases outside the gene matches. Germline V gene lookup returns CDR1 MDHEN and CDR2 SYDVKM. The CDR3 is 13 residues long. Per the study methods: For nucleated cells, counts were estimated from reference gene primer amplification. Assay used: immunoSEQ multiplex PCR; TCRdb lists only in-frame clones, some missing. Clonal size and the V and J genes are those of that table, whereas D and trimming came from the DNA. The data contain under 80,000 clones, around 86% of them singletons. The receptor comes from a man aged 65-85 years with acute or convalescent COVID-19. Source material: peripheral blood. This chain joins TRBV28 and TRBJ1-2; 8 positions match TRBD1. CDR3 in amino acids: CASTGQGSYGYTF. The CDR3 bases are TGTGCCAGTACTGGACAGGGATCCTATGGCTACACCTTC.